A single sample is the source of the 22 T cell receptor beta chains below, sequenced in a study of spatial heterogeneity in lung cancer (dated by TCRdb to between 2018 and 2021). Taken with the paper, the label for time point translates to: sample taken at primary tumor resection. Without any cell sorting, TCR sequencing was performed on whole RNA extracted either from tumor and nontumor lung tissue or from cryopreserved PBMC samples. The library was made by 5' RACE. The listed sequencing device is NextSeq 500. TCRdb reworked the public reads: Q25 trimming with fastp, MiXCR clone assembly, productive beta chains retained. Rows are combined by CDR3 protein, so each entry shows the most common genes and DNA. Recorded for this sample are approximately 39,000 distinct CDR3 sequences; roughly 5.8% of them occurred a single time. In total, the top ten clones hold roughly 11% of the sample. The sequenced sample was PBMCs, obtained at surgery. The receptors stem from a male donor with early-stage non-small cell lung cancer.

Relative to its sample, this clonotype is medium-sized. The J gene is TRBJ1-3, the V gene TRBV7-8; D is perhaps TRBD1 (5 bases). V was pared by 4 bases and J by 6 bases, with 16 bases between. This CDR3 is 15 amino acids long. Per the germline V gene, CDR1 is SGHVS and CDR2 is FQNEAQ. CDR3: CASSSLAGLENTIYF. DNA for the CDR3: TGTGCCAGCAGCTCTCTTGCGGGGCTTGAAAACACCATATATTTT.

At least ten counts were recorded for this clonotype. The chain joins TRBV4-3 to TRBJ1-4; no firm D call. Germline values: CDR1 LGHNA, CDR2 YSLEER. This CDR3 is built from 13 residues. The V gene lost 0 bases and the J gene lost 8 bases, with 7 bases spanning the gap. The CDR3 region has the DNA TGCGCCAGCAGCCAAGATCATCGGGAAAAACTGTTTTTT. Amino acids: CASSQDHREKLFF.

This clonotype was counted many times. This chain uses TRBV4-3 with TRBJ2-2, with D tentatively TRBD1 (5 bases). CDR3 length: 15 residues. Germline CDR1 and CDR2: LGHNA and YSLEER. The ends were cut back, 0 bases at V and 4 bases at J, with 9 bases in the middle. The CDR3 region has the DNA TGCGCCAGCAGCCAAGACAGGGTGCGCACCGGGGAGCTGTTTTTT. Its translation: CASSQDRVRTGELFF.

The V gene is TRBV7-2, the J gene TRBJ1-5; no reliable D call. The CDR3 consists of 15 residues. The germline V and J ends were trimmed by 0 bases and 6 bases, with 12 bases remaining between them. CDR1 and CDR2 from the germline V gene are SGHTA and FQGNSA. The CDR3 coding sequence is TGTGCCAGCAGCTTAGCTACATTCGGAACTCAGCCCCAGCATTTT. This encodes CASSLATFGTQPQHF.

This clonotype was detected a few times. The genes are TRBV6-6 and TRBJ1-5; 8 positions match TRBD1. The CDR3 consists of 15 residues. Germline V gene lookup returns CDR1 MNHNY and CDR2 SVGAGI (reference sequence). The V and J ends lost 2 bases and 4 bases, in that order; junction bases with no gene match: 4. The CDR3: CASSYTGQGNQPQHF. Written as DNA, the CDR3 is TGTGCCAGCAGTTACACCGGACAGGGAAATCAGCCCCAGCATTTT.

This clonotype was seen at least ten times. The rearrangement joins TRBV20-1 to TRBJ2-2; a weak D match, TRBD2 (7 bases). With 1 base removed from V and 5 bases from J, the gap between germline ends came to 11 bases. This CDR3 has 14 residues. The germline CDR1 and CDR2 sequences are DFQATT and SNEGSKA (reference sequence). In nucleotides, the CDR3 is TGCAGTGCTAGAGCGGGGGGCTCAACCGGGGAGCTGTTTTTT. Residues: CSARAGGSTGELFF.

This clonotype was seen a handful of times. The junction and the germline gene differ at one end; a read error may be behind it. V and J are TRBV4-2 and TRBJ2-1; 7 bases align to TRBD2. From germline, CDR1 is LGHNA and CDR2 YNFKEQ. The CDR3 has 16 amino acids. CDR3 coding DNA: TGTGCCAGCAGTCAAGGAGGAGCGGGGACCTACAATGAGCAGTTCTTC. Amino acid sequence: CASSQGGAGTYNEQFF.

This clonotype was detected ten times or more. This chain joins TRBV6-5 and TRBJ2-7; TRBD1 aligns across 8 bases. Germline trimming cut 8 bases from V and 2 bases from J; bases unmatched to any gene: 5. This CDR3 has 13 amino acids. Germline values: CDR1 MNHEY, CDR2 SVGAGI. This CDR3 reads CASAGGFPYEQYF. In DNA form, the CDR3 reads TGTGCCAGCGCAGGGGGCTTCCCCTACGAGCAGTACTTC.

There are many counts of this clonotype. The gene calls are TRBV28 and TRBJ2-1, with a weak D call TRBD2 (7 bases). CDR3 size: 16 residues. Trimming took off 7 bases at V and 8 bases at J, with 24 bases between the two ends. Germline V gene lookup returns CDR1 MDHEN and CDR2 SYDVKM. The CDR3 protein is CASNSPRGGLGDEQFF. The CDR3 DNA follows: TGTGCCAGCAATTCGCCGAGGGGGGGCCTAGGCGATGAGCAGTTCTTC.

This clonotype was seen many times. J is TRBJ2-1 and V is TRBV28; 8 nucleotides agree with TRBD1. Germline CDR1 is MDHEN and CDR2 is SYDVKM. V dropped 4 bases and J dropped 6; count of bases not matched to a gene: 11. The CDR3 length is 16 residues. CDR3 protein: CASSSRTGKSGNEQFF. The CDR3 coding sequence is TGTGCCAGCAGTTCTCGGACAGGGAAGAGTGGCAATGAGCAGTTCTTC.

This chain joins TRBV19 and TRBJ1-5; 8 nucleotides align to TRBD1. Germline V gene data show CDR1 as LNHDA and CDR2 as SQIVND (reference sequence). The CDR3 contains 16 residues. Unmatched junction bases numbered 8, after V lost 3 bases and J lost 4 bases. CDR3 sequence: CASSILWTGRNQPQHF. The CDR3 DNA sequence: TGTGCCAGTAGTATCCTATGGACAGGGAGGAATCAGCCCCAGCATTTT. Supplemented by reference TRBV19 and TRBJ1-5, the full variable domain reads DGGITQSPKYLFRKEGQNVTLSCEQNLNHDAMYWYRQDPGQGLRLIYYSQIVNDFQKGDIAEGYSVSREKKESFPLTVTSAQKNPTAFYLCASSILWTGRNQPQHFGDGTRLSIL.

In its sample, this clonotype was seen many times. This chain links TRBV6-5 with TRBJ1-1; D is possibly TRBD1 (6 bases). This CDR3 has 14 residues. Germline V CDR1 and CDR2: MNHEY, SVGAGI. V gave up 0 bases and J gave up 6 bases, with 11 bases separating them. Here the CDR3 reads CASSYSRGGSEAFF. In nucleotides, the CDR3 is TGTGCCAGCAGTTACTCCAGGGGTGGGTCTGAAGCTTTCTTT.

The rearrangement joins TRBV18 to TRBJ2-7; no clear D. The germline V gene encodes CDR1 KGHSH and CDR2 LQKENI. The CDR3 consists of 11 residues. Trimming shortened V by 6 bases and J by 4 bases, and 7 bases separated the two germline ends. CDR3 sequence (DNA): TGTGCCAGCTCCCCCCGGTACGAGCAGTACTTC. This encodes CASSPRYEQYF.

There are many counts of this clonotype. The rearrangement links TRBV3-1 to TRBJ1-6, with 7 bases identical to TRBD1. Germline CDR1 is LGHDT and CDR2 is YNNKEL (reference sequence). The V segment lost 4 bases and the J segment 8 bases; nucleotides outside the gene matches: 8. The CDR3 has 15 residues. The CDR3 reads CASSPTGWQDSPLHF. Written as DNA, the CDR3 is TGTGCCAGCAGCCCGACAGGGTGGCAGGATTCACCCCTCCACTTT.

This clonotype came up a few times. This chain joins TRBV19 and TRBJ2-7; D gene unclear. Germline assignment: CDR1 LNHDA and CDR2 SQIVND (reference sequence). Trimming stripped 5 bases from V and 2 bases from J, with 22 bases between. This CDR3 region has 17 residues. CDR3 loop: CASSSRLGFTAPYEQYF. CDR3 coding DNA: TGTGCCAGTAGTTCAAGACTGGGATTTACGGCCCCCTACGAGCAGTACTTC.

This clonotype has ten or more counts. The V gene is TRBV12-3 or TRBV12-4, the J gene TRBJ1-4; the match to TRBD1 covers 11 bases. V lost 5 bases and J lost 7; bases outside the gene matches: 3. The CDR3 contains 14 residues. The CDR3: CASSRGTGGEKLFF. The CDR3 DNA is TGTGCCAGCAGTCGCGGGACAGGGGGTGAAAAACTGTTTTTT.

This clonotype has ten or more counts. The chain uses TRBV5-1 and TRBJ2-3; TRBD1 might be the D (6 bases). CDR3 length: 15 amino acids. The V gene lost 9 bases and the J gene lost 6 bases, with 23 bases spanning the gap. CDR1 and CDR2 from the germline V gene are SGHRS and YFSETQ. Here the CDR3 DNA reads TGCGCCACCCGCCGGGACACAGGCCCACAGGATACGCAGTATTTT. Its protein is CATRRDTGPQDTQYF.

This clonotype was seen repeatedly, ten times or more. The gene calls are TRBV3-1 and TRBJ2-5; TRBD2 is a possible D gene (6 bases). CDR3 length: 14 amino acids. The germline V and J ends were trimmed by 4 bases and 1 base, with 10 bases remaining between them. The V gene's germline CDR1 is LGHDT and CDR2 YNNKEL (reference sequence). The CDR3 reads CASSLRDSQETQYF. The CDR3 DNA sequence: TGTGCCAGCAGCCTCCGGGACTCCCAAGAGACCCAGTACTTC.

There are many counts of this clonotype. The CDR3 DNA is TGTGCCAGCAGCTTAGGGTCCGGGCCAACTTATGGCTACACCTTC. It translates to CASSLGSGPTYGYTF. The chain is built from TRBV7-9 and TRBJ1-2; D remains ambiguous. The CDR3 length is 15 residues. V lost 1 base, J lost 5 bases, and 14 bases lay in between. CDR1 and CDR2 (germline): SEHNR, FQNEAQ (reference sequence).

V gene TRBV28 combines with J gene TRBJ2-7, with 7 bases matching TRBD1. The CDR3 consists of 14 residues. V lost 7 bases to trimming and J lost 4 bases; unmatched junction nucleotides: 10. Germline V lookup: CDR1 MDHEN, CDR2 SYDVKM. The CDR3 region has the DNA TGTGCCAGCACGCCGACAGGGTCACGATACGAGCAGTACTTC. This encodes CASTPTGSRYEQYF.

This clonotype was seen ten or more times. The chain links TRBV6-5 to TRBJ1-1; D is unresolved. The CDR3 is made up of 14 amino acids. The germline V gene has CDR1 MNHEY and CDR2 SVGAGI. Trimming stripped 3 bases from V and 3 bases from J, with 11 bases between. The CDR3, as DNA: TGTGCCAGCAGTTATGGGGTTTGGGACACTGAAGCTTTCTTT. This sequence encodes CASSYGVWDTEAFF.

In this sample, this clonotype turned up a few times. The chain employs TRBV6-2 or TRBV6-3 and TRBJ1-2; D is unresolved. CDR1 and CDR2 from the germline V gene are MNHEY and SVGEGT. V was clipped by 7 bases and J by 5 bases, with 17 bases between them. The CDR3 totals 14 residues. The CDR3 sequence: CASISPGLFYGYTF. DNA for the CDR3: TGTGCCAGCATCTCCCCTGGGCTTTTTTATGGCTACACCTTC.